These T cell receptor beta chains were read from a single sample in a study of T-cell memory formation after mild COVID-19. A single record per CDR3 protein comes from TCRdb applying MiXCR to the 5' RACE reads. Of about 55,000 distinct CDR3 sequences in the sample, more than 8% were seen once. The source material was PBMCs or a T cell subset sorted from them (not recorded which). The receptors stem from a man aged 18 to 29 who had mild COVID-19 (a few samples of this study predate the infection). Cell type and time point are not known. CDR3s include the opening cysteine and the closing phenylalanine or tryptophan. The D gene is left open where the match is weak. Expanded clones get a size class; other rows say once, few or many, or leave the size out.

CDR3nt: TGTGCCAGCAGCTCCCTGGGTCCAGATACGCAGTATTTT
CDR3aa: CASSSLGPDTQYF
v_gene: TRBV7-2
abundance: NA
d_gene: NA
j_gene: TRBJ2-3
len: 13

CDR3nt: TGTGCCAGCAGTTACTCAATGACAAGCTCCTACAATGAGCAGTTCTTC
CDR3aa: CASSYSMTSSYNEQFF
v_gene: TRBV6-5
abundance: NA
d_gene: NA
j_gene: TRBJ2-1
len: 16

CDR3nt: TGTGCCAGCAGCTTTTCTAGCGGGGGGGCAGATACGCAGTATTTT
CDR3aa: CASSFSSGGADTQYF
v_gene: TRBV7-9
abundance: NA
d_gene: TRBD2
j_gene: TRBJ2-3
len: 15

CDR3nt: TGTGCCAGCAGGACAGACAGGGGATGGAATGAGCAGTTCTTC
CDR3aa: CASRTDRGWNEQFF
v_gene: TRBV12-3/TRBV12-4
abundance: NA
d_gene: TRBD1
j_gene: TRBJ2-1
len: 14

CDR3nt: TGTGCCAGCAGTGAGTGGCGTTCTTCAGATACGCAGTATTTT
CDR3aa: CASSEWRSSDTQYF
v_gene: TRBV2
abundance: NA
d_gene: NA
j_gene: TRBJ2-3
len: 14

CDR3nt: TGTGCCAGCAGCTTACCGCGGGTAACAGATACGCAGTATTTT
CDR3aa: CASSLPRVTDTQYF
v_gene: TRBV7-9
abundance: many
d_gene: NA
j_gene: TRBJ2-3
len: 14

CDR3nt: TGTGCCAGCAGTGATCCCCTGTGGTTCCGAACTAATGAAAAACTGTTTTTT
CDR3aa: CASSDPLWFRTNEKLFF
v_gene: TRBV2
abundance: NA
d_gene: NA
j_gene: TRBJ1-4
len: 17

CDR3nt: TGTGCCAGCAGGCTTAGTAAGACCCAGTACTTC
CDR3aa: CASRLSKTQYF
v_gene: TRBV7-2
abundance: many
d_gene: NA
j_gene: TRBJ2-5
len: 11

CDR3nt: TGTGCCAGCAGCTTTGGCTTTCTGAGCAATCAGCCCCAGCATTTT
CDR3aa: CASSFGFLSNQPQHF
v_gene: TRBV5-6
abundance: NA
d_gene: NA
j_gene: TRBJ1-5
len: 15

CDR3nt: TGTGCCAGCAGCACACAGGGGGGTGAAAAACTGTTTTTT
CDR3aa: CASSTQGGEKLFF
v_gene: TRBV7-9
abundance: few
d_gene: TRBD1
j_gene: TRBJ1-4
len: 13

CDR3nt: TGTGCCAGCAGACCTGGACTAGCGGGCACCGGGGAGCTGTTTTTT
CDR3aa: CASRPGLAGTGELFF
v_gene: TRBV7-9
abundance: many
d_gene: TRBD2
j_gene: TRBJ2-2
len: 15

CDR3nt: TGTGCCAGCAGCTTAGCCGGGGGGAGGGCAGATACGCAGTATTTT
CDR3aa: CASSLAGGRADTQYF
v_gene: TRBV7-2
abundance: medium-sized
d_gene: TRBD2
j_gene: TRBJ2-3
len: 15

CDR3nt: TGCAGTGCTAGAGGGGGGGACACAAAAAAAGCTTTCTTT
CDR3aa: CSARGGDTKKAFF
v_gene: TRBV20-1
abundance: NA
d_gene: NA
j_gene: TRBJ1-1
len: 13

CDR3nt: TGTGCCAGCAGCAACGACAGGGACATTCAGTACTTC
CDR3aa: CASSNDRDIQYF
v_gene: TRBV11-3
abundance: few
d_gene: TRBD1
j_gene: TRBJ2-4
len: 12

CDR3nt: TGTGCCAGCAGTCATCAGGGCCAGGTGTGGTTCTTC
CDR3aa: CASSHQGQVWFF
v_gene: TRBV12-3/TRBV12-4
abundance: few
d_gene: NA
j_gene: TRBJ2-1
len: 12

CDR3nt: TGCGCCAGCAGCTTATATAGCGGGGCTAGCACAGATACGCAGTATTTT
CDR3aa: CASSLYSGASTDTQYF
v_gene: TRBV5-1
abundance: NA
d_gene: TRBD2
j_gene: TRBJ2-3
len: 16

CDR3nt: TGTGCCAGCAGGCAAAACACGTACAATGAGCAGTTCTTC
CDR3aa: CASRQNTYNEQFF
v_gene: TRBV7-8
abundance: NA
d_gene: NA
j_gene: TRBJ2-1
len: 13

CDR3nt: TGCGCCAGCAGCGACAGGGGAGGAACGCAGTATTTT
CDR3aa: CASSDRGGTQYF
v_gene: TRBV4-3
abundance: NA
d_gene: TRBD1
j_gene: TRBJ2-3
len: 12

CDR3nt: TGTGCCAGCAGCGTAGGATCAACCGAGACCCAGTACTTC
CDR3aa: CASSVGSTETQYF
v_gene: TRBV7-9
abundance: few
d_gene: NA
j_gene: TRBJ2-5
len: 13

CDR3nt: TGTGCCAGCAGTATACAGGGGGCGAGCCGGGATACGCAGTATTTT
CDR3aa: CASSIQGASRDTQYF
v_gene: TRBV6-5
abundance: few
d_gene: TRBD1
j_gene: TRBJ2-3
len: 15

CDR3nt: TGTGCCAGCAGTTACTCCATAGGACAGGGTTTGGATACGCAGTATTTT
CDR3aa: CASSYSIGQGLDTQYF
v_gene: TRBV6-6
abundance: few
d_gene: TRBD1
j_gene: TRBJ2-3
len: 16

CDR3nt: TGTGCCAGCAGCTTAGGGGGCAGGAATACGTACCAAGAGACCCAGTACTTC
CDR3aa: CASSLGGRNTYQETQYF
v_gene: TRBV7-2
abundance: few
d_gene: NA
j_gene: TRBJ2-5
len: 17

CDR3nt: TGTGCCAGCAGTCGGACAGCAGCTAACTATGGCTACACCTTC
CDR3aa: CASSRTAANYGYTF
v_gene: TRBV9
abundance: NA
d_gene: NA
j_gene: TRBJ1-2
len: 14

CDR3nt: TGTGCCAGCAGTCCTAGACAGGGGGTATCCACTGAAGCTTTCTTT
CDR3aa: CASSPRQGVSTEAFF
v_gene: TRBV27
abundance: NA
d_gene: TRBD1
j_gene: TRBJ1-1
len: 15

CDR3nt: TGTGCCAGCAGCAAAGTTGAAGGGGCGCGGAGTGGCTACACCTTC
CDR3aa: CASSKVEGARSGYTF
v_gene: TRBV21-1
abundance: few
d_gene: NA
j_gene: TRBJ1-2
len: 15

CDR3nt: TGCGCCAGCAGCGATCCGGGACAGGGGGCCGATGAGCAGTTCTTC
CDR3aa: CASSDPGQGADEQFF
v_gene: TRBV5-1
abundance: many
d_gene: TRBD1
j_gene: TRBJ2-1
len: 15

CDR3nt: TGTGCCAGCACCGGGACTCCCTTGGGGAATGAGCAGTTCTTC
CDR3aa: CASTGTPLGNEQFF
v_gene: TRBV7-2
abundance: many
d_gene: NA
j_gene: TRBJ2-1
len: 14

CDR3nt: TGCGCCAGCAGCCAAGGGGAGGCCTCTGGAAACACCATATATTTT
CDR3aa: CASSQGEASGNTIYF
v_gene: TRBV4-3
abundance: few
d_gene: NA
j_gene: TRBJ1-3
len: 15

CDR3nt: TGCGCCAGCAGCCAAGAGGCTGGGCATCAGCCCCAGCATTTT
CDR3aa: CASSQEAGHQPQHF
v_gene: TRBV4-3
abundance: few
d_gene: NA
j_gene: TRBJ1-5
len: 14

CDR3nt: TGCGCCAGCAGCCAAGATCTCGCCTATGAGCAGTTCTTC
CDR3aa: CASSQDLAYEQFF
v_gene: TRBV4-3
abundance: NA
d_gene: NA
j_gene: TRBJ2-1
len: 13

CDR3nt: TGTGCCAGCAGCATCTCCGGGACAGGGCCTACCGGGGAGCTGTTTTTT
CDR3aa: CASSISGTGPTGELFF
v_gene: TRBV5-6
abundance: NA
d_gene: TRBD1
j_gene: TRBJ2-2
len: 16

CDR3nt: TGTGCCAGCAGCTTTGGGGCCTACGAGCAGTACTTC
CDR3aa: CASSFGAYEQYF
v_gene: TRBV5-4
abundance: few
d_gene: NA
j_gene: TRBJ2-7
len: 12

CDR3nt: TGTGCCAGCAGTGAAACTGGGGCCGGGGAGCTGTTTTTT
CDR3aa: CASSETGAGELFF
v_gene: TRBV2
abundance: NA
d_gene: NA
j_gene: TRBJ2-2
len: 13

CDR3nt: TGCAGTGCTAGAGATCAAGGCAGGGGCGGCAATCAGCCCCAGCATTTT
CDR3aa: CSARDQGRGGNQPQHF
v_gene: TRBV20-1
abundance: NA
d_gene: NA
j_gene: TRBJ1-5
len: 16

CDR3nt: TGTGCCAGCAGTAAAGAAGGGGAGACCCAGTACTTC
CDR3aa: CASSKEGETQYF
v_gene: TRBV12-3/TRBV12-4
abundance: many
d_gene: NA
j_gene: TRBJ2-5
len: 12

CDR3nt: TGCGCCAGCAGCTTGAGACCGGCAGCAGATACGCAGTATTTT
CDR3aa: CASSLRPAADTQYF
v_gene: TRBV5-1
abundance: many
d_gene: NA
j_gene: TRBJ2-3
len: 14

CDR3nt: TGCGCCAGCGGCGACCAAGAGACCCAGTACTTC
CDR3aa: CASGDQETQYF
v_gene: TRBV5-1
abundance: NA
d_gene: NA
j_gene: TRBJ2-5
len: 11

CDR3nt: TGTGCCAGCAGTGAATCGGAATTTTTTTATGGCTACACCTTC
CDR3aa: CASSESEFFYGYTF
v_gene: TRBV25-1
abundance: NA
d_gene: NA
j_gene: TRBJ1-2
len: 14